Listed below are T cell receptor beta chains from one sample, sequenced in a study of CXCR3-negative and CXCR3-positive naive CD8 T cells. TCRdb derives one entry per CDR3 protein from the 5' RACE reads, leaving out DNA. The sample holds 6,500 to 8,000 distinct CDR3 sequences. Input material: naive CXCR3+ CD8+ T cells from blood. The receptors originated from a human donor in good health. Some clones in this sample may be carry-over from other donors' samples. CDR3s include the opening cysteine and the closing phenylalanine or tryptophan. The order of the fields is V gene, J gene, clone size, CDR3 protein. Not all rows give a size; the values are once, few, many and, for expanded clones, a class.

TRBV7-8,TRBJ2-3,NA,CASSPGLAGADTQYF
TRBV28,TRBJ2-7,NA,CASSSGRTSGRALFSYEQYF
TRBV25-1,TRBJ1-2,NA,CASRDLRGIGYGYTF
TRBV7-9,TRBJ2-1,medium-sized,CASSGGSYNEQFF
TRBV29-1,TRBJ2-3,NA,CSALDRGSTDTQYF
TRBV29-1,TRBJ2-2,NA,CSAAGQGASGELFF
TRBV6-5,TRBJ2-7,medium-sized,CASSYIPSGFYEQYF
TRBV7-8,TRBJ2-4,NA,CASSLGGNIQYF
TRBV18,TRBJ2-7,NA,CASSLRDYEQYF
TRBV5-5,TRBJ1-5,medium-sized,CASSSTDRGGSNQPQHF
TRBV5-6,TRBJ1-6,NA,CASSLGGSNSPLHF
TRBV7-7,TRBJ2-1,NA,CASSLGHSSYNEQFF
TRBV29-1,TRBJ1-1,medium-sized,CSVVGTTNTEAFF
TRBV28,TRBJ2-5,medium-sized,CASSPSGLAGEETQYF
TRBV12-3/TRBV12-4,TRBJ1-4,NA,CASSLQESNEKLFF
TRBV20-1,TRBJ1-2,NA,CSARDIGDYGYTF
TRBV27,TRBJ2-7,NA,CASSHGPDYEQYF
TRBV29-1,TRBJ1-1,medium-sized,CSVVPLFSSRQTSTEAFF
TRBV2,TRBJ1-2,medium-sized,CASTGGSNYGYTF
TRBV7-2,TRBJ2-7,NA,CASSLGSGTSYEQYF